Presented here are 24 T cell receptor beta chains from one specimen sequenced in a study of identical twins. TCRdb itself ran the 5' RACE reads through MiXCR, one entry per CDR3 protein. The sample carries about 530,000 distinct CDR3 sequences, over 12% recorded once. These sequences were also reported in another study, on yellow fever vaccine responses in identical twins.

What was sequenced was CD4+ T cells sorted from blood. Source of these receptors: a young woman in good health.

J is TRBJ1-2 and V is TRBV6-1, with a tentative D call TRBD1 (6 bases). The germline V gene has CDR1 MNHNS and CDR2 SASEGT. CDR3 length: 15 residues. V lost 2 bases to trimming and J lost 6 bases, with 16 bases between them. Written as DNA, the CDR3 is TGTGCCAGCAGTGAATCAACAGGGACTGGGGATGGCTACACCTTC. This sequence encodes CASSESTGTGDGYTF.

The chain is built from TRBV20-1 and TRBJ2-3; 7 bases are a match to TRBD1. Trimming cost V 6 bases and J 3 bases; bases outside gene matches: 6. This CDR3 has 13 amino acids. Germline V gene lookup returns CDR1 DFQATT and CDR2 SNEGSKA (reference sequence). In nucleotides, the CDR3 is TGCAGTGCAACCAGGGGGTTGACAGATACGCAGTATTTT. Encoded protein: CSATRGLTDTQYF.

The chain couples TRBV12-3 or TRBV12-4 to TRBJ2-7; 9 bases agree with TRBD2. The CDR3 totals 12 residues. The V segment lost 11 bases and the J segment 3 bases; nucleotides outside the gene matches: 5. In DNA form, the CDR3 reads TGTGCCTCCGGGCGGGAGGGCTACGAGCAGTACTTC. Residues: CASGREGYEQYF.

The table lists this clonotype with a few counts. The rearrangement links TRBV3-1 to TRBJ2-7; 9 bases are a match to TRBD2. Germline values: CDR1 LGHDT, CDR2 YNNKEL (reference sequence). The ends lost 1 base at V and 5 bases at J; junction bases unmatched: 18. CDR3 length: 19 amino acids. CDR3 nucleotides: TGTGCCAGCAGCCAAGGAATTGGCCTAGCGGGGAGTCAAGTCCACGAGCAGTACTTC. Protein: CASSQGIGLAGSQVHEQYF.

This clonotype has more than one count but fewer than ten. This rearrangement joins TRBV6-6 to TRBJ2-3; tentatively, D is TRBD1 (5 bases). CDR1 and CDR2 from the germline V gene are MNHNY and SVGAGI (reference sequence). Trimming removed 8 bases at V and 2 bases at J, with 11 bases between. CDR3 length: 13 amino acids. CDR3 bases: TGTGCCAGCGTTGACAGTAACACAGATACGCAGTATTTT. It encodes CASVDSNTDTQYF.

The gene calls are TRBV10-1 and TRBJ2-1, with D possibly being TRBD2 (6 bases). CDR1 is WNHNN, CDR2 SYGVQD, per germline (reference sequence). The V end was cut by 6 bases, the J end by 8 bases, with 14 bases between. The length of the CDR3 is 13 residues. CDR3 coding DNA: TGCGCCAGCAGCAGACTAGTGGGCGATGAGCAGTTCTTC. As protein: CASSRLVGDEQFF.

The chain links TRBV3-1 to TRBJ1-3, with no clear D. The CDR3 totals 14 residues. CDR1 LGHDT and CDR2 YNNKEL come from the germline V gene (reference sequence). Trimming left V 0 bases short and J 2 bases short, with 5 bases between. CDR3 in DNA: TGTGCCAGCAGCCAAGAAGGGACTGGAAACACCATATATTTT. Translated, it gives CASSQEGTGNTIYF.

On this clonotype itself: A read error may produce the germline difference seen at one junction end. The chain couples TRBV29-1 to TRBJ2-1; D unclear. The germline V gene has CDR1 SQVTM and CDR2 ANQGSEA. The CDR3 is 12 residues long. The CDR3 is CSVGNSYNEEFF. CDR3 nucleotides: TGCAGCGTTGGCAACTCCTACAATGAGGAGTTCTTC.

This clonotype was found a few times. The genes are TRBV9 and TRBJ2-3, with D possibly TRBD2 on 6 matching bases. V was cut by 10 bases and J by 7 bases, with 16 bases left in between. In germline, CDR1 is SGDLS, CDR2 YYNGEE. The CDR3 contains 12 residues. CDR3 in DNA: TGTGCCTCCGGGACTTCCTGGAATACGCAGTATTTT. Translated, it gives CASGTSWNTQYF.

This clonotype was seen only a few times. The chain is built from TRBV24-1 and TRBJ1-4, with 7 bases matching TRBD1. V shed 4 bases and J 3 bases; nucleotides not matched to a gene: 4. Per the germline V gene, CDR1 is KGHDR and CDR2 is SFDVKD. The CDR3 runs 15 residues. The CDR3 spells CATSESGTANEKLFF. CDR3 nucleotide sequence: TGTGCCACCAGTGAGTCCGGGACAGCTAATGAAAAACTGTTTTTT.

The J gene is TRBJ2-3, the V gene TRBV10-3; a weak D match, TRBD2 (7 bases). The CDR3 has 13 amino acids. The germline V and J ends were trimmed by 7 bases and 5 bases, with 13 bases remaining between them. The germline CDR1 and CDR2 sequences are ENHRY and SYGVKD. CDR3 sequence: CAIKRGALDTQYF. In nucleotides, the CDR3 is TGTGCCATCAAACGGGGGGCCTTAGATACGCAGTATTTT.

This clonotype was detected only a few times. The rearrangement uses TRBV7-8 and TRBJ1-1; D is undetermined. Deletions cut 4 bases from V and 2 bases from J, with 8 bases between. This CDR3 spans 13 amino acids. Germline V gene lookup returns CDR1 SGHVS and CDR2 FQNEAQ. In nucleotides, the CDR3 is TGTGCCAGCAGCTCCAGCGATAACACTGAAGCTTTCTTT. Amino acid sequence: CASSSSDNTEAFF.

This clonotype was observed many times. The rearrangement joins TRBV12-3 or TRBV12-4 to TRBJ2-3; tentatively, D is TRBD2 (5 bases). This CDR3 spans 12 amino acids. V gave up 6 bases and J gave up 6 bases, with 10 bases separating them. The CDR3 sequence: CASRRPGDTQYF. CDR3 DNA sequence: TGTGCCAGCAGGCGTCCGGGGGATACGCAGTATTTT.

The CDR3 reads CASSPGLSSYEQYF. In nucleotides, the CDR3 is TGTGCCAGCAGTCCGGGACTGTCCTCCTACGAGCAGTACTTC. V gene TRBV28 combines with J gene TRBJ2-7; weak D call: TRBD2 (6 bases). CDR3 size: 14 residues. V was shortened by 5 bases and J by 0 bases, with 11 bases between the two germline ends. The germline gives CDR1 MDHEN, CDR2 SYDVKM.

The V gene is TRBV9, the J gene TRBJ2-1, with a weak D call TRBD2 (5 bases). The CDR3 has 15 amino acids. Trimming cost V 0 bases and J 8 bases, with 15 bases left between them. From germline, CDR1 is SGDLS and CDR2 YYNGEE. The CDR3 DNA follows: TGTGCCAGCAGCGTAGGACTAAGCTACCACTATGAGCAGTTCTTC. As protein: CASSVGLSYHYEQFF.

V usage is TRBV6-5 and J usage is TRBJ2-7, with D perhaps matching TRBD2 (7 bases). V was shortened by 5 bases and J by 2 bases, with 13 bases between the two germline ends. The CDR3 length is 14 residues. The V gene's germline CDR1 is MNHEY and CDR2 SVGAGI. Written as DNA, the CDR3 is TGTGCCAGCAGTAACGGGGAGGGGGCCTACGAGCAGTACGTC. This codes for CASSNGEGAYEQYV.

In this sample, this clonotype turned up many times. V and J are TRBV5-1 and TRBJ2-1; 8 nucleotides align to TRBD2. The CDR3 sequence is 15 residues long. After removal of 4 bases from V and 4 bases from J, the junction contained 7 bases not matched to a gene. Germline V gene data show CDR1 as SGHRS and CDR2 as YFSETQ. The CDR3 reads CASSPLTGGYNEQFF. The DNA of the CDR3 is TGCGCCAGCAGCCCCCTTACGGGGGGGTACAATGAGCAGTTCTTC.

This clonotype has just one count. The genes are TRBV5-1 and TRBJ2-3, with D unresolved. The CDR3 is 15 residues long. Deletions cut 2 bases from V and 1 base from J, with 11 bases between. In germline, CDR1 is SGHRS, CDR2 YFSETQ. CDR3: CASSFGWTGTDTQYF. The CDR3 DNA sequence: TGCGCCAGCAGCTTTGGGTGGACCGGCACAGATACGCAGTATTTT. Full variable domain (remainder filled in from reference TRBV5-1 and TRBJ2-3): KAGVTQTPRYLIKTRGQQVTLSCSPISGHRSVSWYQQTPGQGLQFLFEYFSETQRNKGNFPGRFSGRQFSNSRSEMNVSTLELGDSALYLCASSFGWTGTDTQYFGPGTRLTVL.

The chain employs TRBV6-2 or TRBV6-3 and TRBJ2-7; unclear D gene. This CDR3 is 14 amino acids long. Germline V gene data show CDR1 as MNHEY and CDR2 as SVGEGT. Trimming stripped 2 bases from V and 7 bases from J, with 15 bases between. CDR3 bases: TGTGCCAGCAGTTACCGTTTCGATCGTCTGGAGCAGTACTTC. Residues: CASSYRFDRLEQYF.

The chain has TRBV2 and TRBJ2-7; D is possibly TRBD1 (6 bases). Germline CDR1 is SNHLY and CDR2 is FYNNEI. CDR3 length: 14 amino acids. V was pared by 6 bases and J by 3 bases, with 15 bases between. CDR3 nucleotides: TGTGCCAGCAGCGTCAGGGGTTTGCACTACGAGCAGTACGTC. It encodes CASSVRGLHYEQYV.

This clonotype came up many times. J is TRBJ2-4 and V is TRBV6-1, with 10 bases that match TRBD1. Germline lookup yields CDR1 MNHNS and CDR2 SASEGT. The CDR3 runs to 14 residues. J was trimmed by 9 bases and V by 6 bases; bases with no gene match: 8. The CDR3 protein is CASSRQGAGAIQYF. The CDR3 DNA follows: TGTGCCAGCAGCCGACAGGGGGCGGGGGCCATTCAGTACTTC.

The chain combines TRBV6-5 with TRBJ2-5, with D maybe TRBD1 (6 bases). The CDR3 loop spans 15 amino acids. Per the germline V gene, CDR1 is MNHEY and CDR2 is SVGAGI. The V end lost 1 base, the J end lost 4 bases, and 13 bases lay between the germline ends. The CDR3 loop is CASSYFYRAGETQYF. In DNA, the CDR3 is TGTGCCAGCAGTTACTTCTACAGGGCAGGAGAGACCCAGTACTTC.

This chain joins TRBV28 and TRBJ2-5, with TRBD2 matching over 10 bases. Germline CDR1 and CDR2: MDHEN and SYDVKM. This CDR3 comprises 14 residues. V gave up 4 bases and J gave up 5 bases; unmatched junction bases: 4. CDR3 DNA sequence: TGTGCCAGCAGTTGGCTAGCGGGGGAGGAGACCCAGTACTTC. Protein product: CASSWLAGEETQYF.

The chain is built from TRBV5-1 and TRBJ2-7; D possibly matches TRBD1 or TRBD2 (5 bases each). Trimming shortened V by 3 bases and J by 4 bases, and 17 bases separated the two germline ends. There are 15 residues in the CDR3. Germline assignment: CDR1 SGHRS and CDR2 YFSETQ. CDR3 nucleotides: TGCGCCAGCAGCTCCCGGGACCCCGGATCGTACGAGCAGTACTTC. Translated, it gives CASSSRDPGSYEQYF.